This T cell receptor beta chain came from a study of shared clonotypes between healthy human individuals. Using immunoSEQ multiplex PCR, the repertoire was profiled, and TCRdb retains in-frame clones only, with some absent. The table records around 940,000 clones, roughly 72% of them present only once. Germline V gene data show CDR1 as GTSNPN and CDR2 as SVGIG (reference sequence). Trimming cost V 5 bases and J 1 base; bases outside gene matches: 14. The CDR3 has 16 amino acids. General observations from the study: Donors were few, which limited the genetic and exposure-history diversity represented. The sharing of 4% to 5.5% of naive CD4 clonotypes was seen across a handful of donors.

Both subsets, CD45RA+ naive and CD45RA-negative memory, were split from the CD4+ cells. The sample holds many counts of this clone. The antigen is unknown. The sequence came from a man younger than 35 in good health. V and J are TRBV30 and TRBJ2-7; 7 nucleotides line up with TRBD1. The source material was memory CD4+ T cells sorted from blood. Indicated subset: CD45RA-negative fraction. CDR3 protein: CAWGGKGASISYEQYF. CDR3 nucleotides: TGTGCCTGGGGTGGGAAGGGGGCCTCAATATCCTACGAGCAGTACTTC. Full variable domain (missing parts from reference TRBV30 and TRBJ2-7): SQTIHQWPATLVQPVGSPLSLECTVEGTSNPNLYWYRQAAGRGLQLLFYSVGIGQISSEVPQNLSASRPQDRQFILSSKKLLLSDSGFYLCAWGGKGASISYEQYFGPGTRLTVT.